This is a list of T cell receptor beta chains from one sample in a study of neurological immune-mediated disorders. TCRdb analysed the 5' RACE reads with MiXCR anew, one entry per CDR3 protein. The sample shows roughly 100,000 distinct CDR3 sequences, approximately 11% of them seen only once. Sequencing used PBMCs. These receptors were obtained from a female donor with HTLV-1-associated myelopathy (HAM/TSP). The CDR3 runs from the conserved cysteine through the conserved F or W. A D gene is named only where the DNA matches it firmly. Not all rows give a size; the values are once, few, many and, for expanded clones, a class.

>TRBJ2-7|TRBV5-1|many|TRBD1
CASSLSTGRYEQYF
TGCGCCAGCAGCCTATCGACAGGGCGGTACGAGCAGTACTTC
>TRBJ1-1|TRBV7-9|many|-
CASSSRGDTEAFF
TGTGCCAGCAGCTCTCGGGGGGACACTGAAGCTTTCTTT
>TRBJ1-1|TRBV10-3|many|TRBD1
CAISGSRDRGEGAFF
TGTGCCATCAGTGGAAGCCGGGACAGGGGCGAAGGCGCTTTCTTT
>TRBJ1-4|TRBV5-1|many|-
CASSLMGSAATNEKLFF
TGCGCCAGCAGTTTGATGGGGAGTGCAGCAACTAATGAAAAACTGTTTTTT
>TRBJ2-7|TRBV5-1|few|-
CASSPAKSAFPYEQYF
TGCGCCAGCAGCCCTGCTAAAAGTGCCTTTCCCTACGAGCAGTACTTC
>TRBJ2-1|TRBV7-9|many|-
CASRSRQAGDEQFF
TGTGCCAGCAGATCCAGGCAGGCCGGGGACGAGCAGTTCTTC
>TRBJ2-5|TRBV20-1|many|TRBD2
CSARGLAGPQYF
TGCAGTGCTAGGGGACTAGCGGGCCCCCAGTACTTC
>TRBJ1-1|TRBV5-5|many|TRBD1
CASSSGTGKGNTEAFF
TGTGCCAGCAGTTCCGGGACAGGGAAGGGGAACACTGAAGCTTTCTTT
>TRBJ2-4|TRBV3-1|few|-
CASSQSGAQYF
TGTGCCAGCAGCCAATCAGGGGCTCAGTACTTC
>TRBJ2-7|TRBV5-1|many|-
CASKEAQTHPYEQYF
TGCGCCAGCAAGGAGGCACAGACACACCCATACGAGCAGTACTTC
>TRBJ1-6|TRBV6-6|many|-
CASSYSGNSPLHF
TGTGCCAGCAGTTATTCGGGGAACTCACCCCTCCACTTT
>TRBJ2-2|TRBV5-6|many|TRBD2
CASSTPLAGGANTGELFF
TGTGCCAGCAGCACCCCTTTAGCGGGGGGGGCGAACACCGGGGAGCTGTTTTTT
>TRBJ2-1|TRBV29-1|many|TRBD1
CSVGTGPNEQFF
TGCAGCGTGGGGACAGGGCCCAATGAGCAGTTCTTC
>TRBJ1-5|TRBV21-1|many|-
CASSRRTGRNQPQHF
TGTGCCAGCAGCCGCAGGACAGGGCGCAATCAGCCCCAGCATTTT
>TRBJ1-2|TRBV5-1|many|TRBD1
CASSDGQVAYTF
TGCGCCAGCAGCGACGGACAGGTGGCCTACACCTTC
>TRBJ2-2|TRBV6-2/TRBV6-3|-|-
CASMAGGRTGELFF
TGTGCCAGCATGGCCGGGGGGCGGACCGGGGAGCTGTTTTTT
>TRBJ2-2|TRBV18|-|-
CASSPQRPPGDTGELFF
TGTGCCAGCTCACCACAGCGGCCCCCGGGTGACACCGGGGAGCTGTTTTTT